This T cell receptor (beta chain) was recorded in a study of cytomegalovirus exposure and HLA in healthy donors. The study, taken as a whole, reports: Among the CMV-associated chains, three were confirmed in vitro as specific for CMV antigens.

On this clone: Antigen specificity is unknown.

The CDR3 loop spans 15 amino acids. Between the trimmed V and J ends, which lost 6 bases and 0 bases, there was a span of 9 bases. Germline CDR1 and CDR2: MNHEY and SVGAGI. Profiled with immunoSEQ multiplex PCR; TCRdb holds only in-frame clones, not every one. The sample contains about 140,000 clones, roughly nine tenths of which appear only once. This receptor was identified in a man between 18 and 29 years old in good health and CMV-seronegative. This chain joins TRBV6-5 and TRBJ2-6, with D maybe TRBD2 (5 bases). Sequenced material: PBMCs. As DNA, the CDR3 is TGTGCCAGCAGACTAGGGTCCTCTGGGGCCAACGTCCTGACTTTC. Residues: CASRLGSSGANVLTF.